Below are 21 T cell receptor beta chains sequenced from a single sample in a study of shared clonotypes between healthy human individuals. Only in-frame clones appear in the TCRdb table, and some are missing; sequencing was by immunoSEQ multiplex PCR. The sample has 300,000 to 400,000 clones, around 67% seen once. The sequencing input was memory CD4+ T cells sorted from blood. Subset in this sample: CD45RA-negative fraction. All receptors derive from a man aged 25 to 40 in good health.

This clone was seen only once. The chain joins TRBV21-1 to TRBJ2-1; TRBD2 was called by the table and not checked on the DNA. TRBV21-1 is flagged as a pseudogene. The CDR3 runs to 22 residues. The CDR3, as DNA: TGTGCCAGCAGCAATAGGGCGGTTGGGTGTGAAAAAGGACTAGCGGGATGGGGGGAGCAGTTCTTC. It codes for CASSNRAVGCEKGLAGWGEQFF.

This clone was seen once. The rearrangement links TRBV7-2 to TRBJ2-7; no firm D call. V lost 4 bases, J lost 0 bases, and 7 bases lay in between. The germline V gene has CDR1 SGHTA and CDR2 FQGNSA. This CDR3 spans 13 amino acids. The CDR3, as DNA: TGTGCCAGCAGCTCGGGCACCTCCTACGAGCAGTACTTC. This codes for CASSSGTSYEQYF.

V gene TRBV6-1 combines with J gene TRBJ1-6; no reliable D call. V was shortened by 8 bases and J by 7 bases, with 6 bases between the two germline ends. Germline V gene lookup returns CDR1 MNHNS and CDR2 SASEGT. The CDR3 contains 11 residues. The CDR3 reads CASRENSPLHF. The CDR3 nucleotides are TGTGCCAGCCGGGAAAATTCACCCCTCCACTTT.

The chain recombines TRBV20-1 with TRBJ2-7; D is perhaps TRBD1 (5 bases). The CDR3 consists of 10 residues. V gave up 8 bases and J gave up 4 bases, with 9 bases separating them. CDR1 is DFQATT and CDR2 is SNEGSKA in the germline V gene (reference sequence). CDR3 loop: CSSGKYEQYF. Written as DNA, the CDR3 is TGCAGTTCAGGGAAATACGAGCAGTACTTC.

The J gene is TRBJ2-1, the V gene TRBV6-6; perhaps D is TRBD1 or TRBD2 (5 bases each). CDR1 and CDR2 (germline): MNHNY, SVGAGI (reference sequence). The V gene lost 6 bases and the J gene lost 5 bases, with 14 bases spanning the gap. The CDR3 is 14 amino acids. As DNA, the CDR3 is TGTGCCAGCAGATTTGACGGGACGAACAATGAGCAGTTCTTC. This encodes CASRFDGTNNEQFF.

This chain links TRBV28 with TRBJ1-4; the D is unclear. The CDR3 length is 15 residues. Deletions cut 5 bases from V and 0 bases from J, with 10 bases between. Germline V gene lookup returns CDR1 MDHEN and CDR2 SYDVKM. CDR3 DNA: TGTGCCAGCAGTCCCTACATGTCAACTAATGAAAAACTGTTTTTT. Encoded protein: CASSPYMSTNEKLFF.

V gene TRBV7-2 combines with J gene TRBJ2-2; maybe TRBD1 (5 bases). The CDR3 sequence is 14 residues long. Germline V gene lookup returns CDR1 SGHTA and CDR2 FQGNSA. V was clipped by 2 bases and J by 4 bases, with 8 bases between them. The CDR3 coding sequence is TGTGCCAGCAGCTTACTTCAGGGCACCGGGGAGCTGTTTTTT. Amino acid sequence: CASSLLQGTGELFF.

Comments on this clone: Distinct nucleotide sequences in the sample also encode this CDR3. The rearrangement uses TRBV5-6 and TRBJ2-5, with D tentatively TRBD2 (5 bases). Germline loops: CDR1 SGHDT, CDR2 YYEEEE. Trimming took 2 bases from V and 2 from J, leaving 10 bases between them. The CDR3 length is 14 residues. The CDR3, as DNA: TGTGCCAGCAGCTTCGGTGAGGGTCAAGAGACCCAGTACTTC. This encodes CASSFGEGQETQYF.

This chain connects TRBV7-3 to TRBJ2-1; perhaps TRBD2 as D (6 bases). Looked up from germline, CDR1 is SGHTA and CDR2 is FQGTGA. V was shortened by 1 base and J by 10 bases, with 8 bases between the two germline ends. This CDR3 has 12 residues. The CDR3 protein is CASSLMGGEQFF. CDR3 in DNA: TGTGCCAGCAGCTTAATGGGAGGCGAGCAGTTCTTC.

This clone was found a few times. V and J are TRBV5-5 and TRBJ2-2; no clear D gene. This CDR3 is 15 amino acids long. Per germline, CDR1 SGHKS and CDR2 YYEKEE (reference sequence). The V end lost 5 bases, the J end lost 2 bases, and 13 bases lay between the germline ends. The CDR3 region has the DNA TGTGCCAGCAGGATGAAATCGGGTAACACCGGGGAGCTGTTTTTT. It yields the protein CASRMKSGNTGELFF.

This clone was counted only a few times. The chain couples TRBV29-1 to TRBJ2-3; 8 nucleotides line up with TRBD2. From germline, CDR1 is SQVTM and CDR2 ANQGSEA. CDR3 length equals 16 residues. V trimming: 4 bases; J trimming: 4 bases; junction bases outside the gene matches: 13. CDR3 coding DNA: TGCAGCGTTGGCCGAAAAGCGGGAGTTGAGTCAGATACGCAGTATTTT. It yields the protein CSVGRKAGVESDTQYF.

The chain employs TRBV11-2 and TRBJ2-1, with D possibly TRBD2 on 6 matching bases. The CDR3 has 15 amino acids. V was cut by 5 bases and J by 4 bases, with 15 bases left in between. Germline values: CDR1 SGHAT, CDR2 FQNNGV. This CDR3 reads CASSPVTSPYNEQFF. The CDR3 region has the DNA TGTGCCAGCAGCCCGGTGACTAGTCCTTACAATGAGCAGTTCTTC.

The rearrangement links TRBV5-6 to TRBJ2-1; D gene unclear. Germline assignment: CDR1 SGHDT and CDR2 YYEEEE. The CDR3 is 13 amino acids. V was pared by 4 bases and J by 6 bases, with 11 bases between. The CDR3 sequence is CASSPEYSNEQFF. CDR3 coding DNA: TGTGCCAGCAGCCCCGAATACAGCAATGAGCAGTTCTTC.

V is TRBV10-2 and J is TRBJ1-5; D call uncertain. Trimming removed 0 bases from V and 1 base from J, with 7 bases in between. CDR1 and CDR2 from the germline V gene are WSHSY and SAAADI. The CDR3 length is 15 residues. CDR3 DNA sequence: TGCGCCAGCAGTGAGTCGGGCGGGAGCAATCAGCCCCAGCATTTT. It encodes CASSESGGSNQPQHF.

J is TRBJ2-7 and V is TRBV6-6, with D perhaps matching TRBD1 (5 bases). The V and J ends lost 5 bases and 4 bases respectively, with 21 bases between them. Looked up from germline, CDR1 is MNHNY and CDR2 is SVGAGI (reference sequence). CDR3 size: 16 residues. CDR3 sequence: CASSPDREPLVYEQYF. The CDR3 region has the DNA TGTGCCAGCAGTCCAGACAGAGAACCTCTCGTTTACGAGCAGTACTTC.

The chain recombines TRBV7-6 with TRBJ2-1; D gene uncertain. The germline gives CDR1 SGHVS, CDR2 FNYEAQ. The V end was cut by 0 bases, the J end by 4 bases, with 10 bases between. The length of the CDR3 is 15 residues. The CDR3 DNA sequence: TGTGCCAGCAGCTTAGCCGCTTTGGGGTACAATGAGCAGTTCTTC. Amino acid sequence: CASSLAALGYNEQFF.

Here the CDR3 reads CATSRDESTEQYF. CDR3 nucleotide sequence: TGTGCCACCAGCAGAGATGAATCTACGGAACAGTACTTC. V usage is TRBV15 and J usage is TRBJ2-7; D remains unclear. Per the germline V gene, CDR1 is LNHNV and CDR2 is YYDKDF (reference sequence). V was trimmed by 0 bases and J by 10 bases, leaving 13 bases between them. There are 13 residues in the CDR3.

V is TRBV7-2 and J is TRBJ2-1; D perhaps matches TRBD2 (6 bases). Trimming left V 4 bases short and J 8 bases short, with 12 bases between. The germline gives CDR1 SGHTA, CDR2 FQGNSA. The CDR3 extends over 13 amino acids. The CDR3 protein is CASSWRGVYEQFF. In DNA form, the CDR3 reads TGTGCCAGCAGCTGGAGGGGCGTCTATGAGCAGTTCTTC.

V usage is TRBV7-9 and J usage is TRBJ1-1; 9 positions match TRBD1. The CDR3 runs to 15 residues. J gave up 6 bases and V 5 bases, and 10 bases lay outside the gene matches. CDR1 and CDR2 from the germline V gene are SEHNR and FQNEAQ (reference sequence). This CDR3 is CASSPGTGPGAEAFF. The DNA for the CDR3 is TGTGCCAGCAGCCCGGGGACAGGGCCGGGTGCTGAAGCTTTCTTT.

V gene TRBV6-5 combines with J gene TRBJ2-7, with TRBD1 identical over 7 bases. This CDR3 is 14 amino acids long. With 5 bases clipped from V and 4 bases from J, the junction kept 8 bases outside the gene matches. Germline values: CDR1 MNHEY, CDR2 SVGAGI. The CDR3 sequence: CASSLGQERYEQYF. CDR3 nucleotide sequence: TGTGCCAGCAGTCTCGGACAGGAAAGGTACGAGCAGTACTTC.

This clone has a single count. The chain links TRBV7-2 to TRBJ1-1; 7 positions match TRBD1. The CDR3 is 16 residues long. The ends lost 6 bases at V and 1 base at J; junction bases unmatched: 11. The germline CDR1 and CDR2 sequences are SGHTA and FQGNSA. The CDR3: CASRGGKGDRNTEAFF. In DNA, the CDR3 is TGTGCCAGCAGGGGGGGAAAAGGGGACAGGAACACTGAAGCTTTCTTT.